This passage covers 29 T cell receptor beta chains from one sample sequenced in a study of blood T cells in healthy people across ages (dated by TCRdb to between 2015 and 2017). The method was 5' RACE. The sample was run on an Illumina HiSeq 2500. A second PCR of roughly 7 to 11 cycles was performed with a sample-barcoded 5' primer and a J-beta primer mix. TCRdb reprocessed the public reads (quality trimming at Q25 with fastp, clone calling with MiXCR) and kept in-frame beta chains. Rows with a matching CDR3 protein are joined into one entry that keeps the most common DNA and genes. Within this sample are fewer than 800,000 distinct CDR3 sequences, with just under 25% of them counted one time only. In total, the top ten clones hold more than 7.5% of the sample. The same data also went into a second study, on T cells of mothers and their children.

What was sequenced was blood. These receptors were taken from a boy aged 10-17 years in good health.

V usage is TRBV5-1 and J usage is TRBJ2-7; D is uncertain. This CDR3 contains 16 residues. CDR1 and CDR2 (germline): SGHRS, YFSETQ. Trimming left V 0 bases short and J 3 bases short, with 16 bases between. Written as DNA, the CDR3 is TGCGCCAGCAGCTTGGTAGACTCTGCCGGATTCTACGAGCAGTACTTC. As protein: CASSLVDSAGFYEQYF.

This clonotype was detected only a few times. The genes are TRBV20-1 and TRBJ2-3, with 9 bases that match TRBD2. The CDR3 loop spans 16 amino acids. Looked up from germline, CDR1 is DFQATT and CDR2 is SNEGSKA (reference sequence). With 3 bases clipped from V and 3 bases from J, the junction kept 10 bases outside the gene matches. The CDR3 nucleotides read TGCAGTGCTAGGTCCAACTGGCTAGCGGGAACAGATACGCAGTATTTT. It codes for CSARSNWLAGTDTQYF.

The chain joins TRBV5-6 to TRBJ1-4; TRBD1 or TRBD2 may be the D gene (6 bases each). The J call is uncertain, as TRBJ2-2 better fits the DNA end. In germline, CDR1 is SGHDT, CDR2 YYEEEE. This CDR3 contains 13 residues. The CDR3: CASSLPRGEELFF. CDR3 coding DNA: TGTGCCAGCAGCTTGCCGAGGGGGGAGGAGCTGTTTTTT.

There are a few counts of this clonotype. At one of its ends the junction is not consistent with the germline gene, which may arise from a read error. The chain has TRBV7-6 and TRBJ1-3, with D perhaps matching TRBD1 (6 bases). Germline V CDR1 and CDR2: SGHVS, FNYEAQ. The CDR3 spans 15 residues. This CDR3 reads CASSLYLGAGNTICF. In DNA form, the CDR3 reads TGTGCCAGCAGCTTATATTTGGGGGCTGGAAACACCATATGTTTT.

Details on this clonotype: A read error may produce the germline difference seen at one junction end. This CDR3 is CASSFQSGQSYEQYF. In DNA form, the CDR3 reads TGCGCCAGCAGCTTCCAGTCGGGACAGTCCTACGAGCAGTACTTC. V gene TRBV5-5 combines with J gene TRBJ2-7; 7 bases align to TRBD1. Germline CDR1 reads SGHKS; CDR2 reads YYEKEE (reference sequence). The CDR3 loop spans 15 amino acids.

The gene calls are TRBV7-2 and TRBJ1-2; maybe TRBD1 (5 bases). There are 15 residues in the CDR3. Germline CDR1 SGHTA, CDR2 FQGNSA. V was cut by 4 bases and J by 4 bases, with 16 bases left in between. The CDR3: CASSWGTADPYGYTF. The CDR3 DNA reads as TGTGCCAGCAGCTGGGGGACTGCCGATCCCTATGGCTACACCTTC.

This clonotype was observed a few times. The chain combines TRBV9 with TRBJ1-2, with D possibly TRBD1 on 5 matching bases. This CDR3 comprises 18 residues. V gave up 0 bases and J gave up 0 bases, with 18 bases separating them. Germline lookup yields CDR1 SGDLS and CDR2 YYNGEE. CDR3 region: CASSVGGAAMVANYGYTF. CDR3 in DNA: TGTGCCAGCAGCGTAGGCGGGGCCGCCATGGTAGCTAACTATGGCTACACCTTC.

The chain employs TRBV9 and TRBJ1-1; no clear D. V was shortened by 0 bases and J by 8 bases, with 11 bases between the two germline ends. There are 13 residues in the CDR3. Germline V lookup: CDR1 SGDLS, CDR2 YYNGEE. The CDR3 protein is CASSVGPGREAFF. CDR3 nucleotides: TGTGCCAGCAGCGTAGGTCCAGGCAGGGAAGCTTTCTTT. The whole variable domain, remainder taken from reference TRBV9 and TRBJ1-1, is DSGVTQTPKHLITATGQRVTLRCSPRSGDLSVYWYQQSLDQGLQFLIQYYNGEERAKGNILERFSAQQFPDLHSELNLSSLELGDSALYFCASSVGPGREAFFGQGTRLTVV.

The chain has TRBV6-2 or TRBV6-3 and TRBJ2-4, with no clear D. The CDR3 is made up of 15 amino acids. Trimming cost V 6 bases and J 0 bases, with 12 bases left between them. Germline V gene lookup returns CDR1 MNHEY and CDR2 SVGEGT. CDR3 region: CASSQTQLAKNIQYF. CDR3 bases: TGTGCCAGCAGCCAGACTCAACTAGCCAAAAACATTCAGTACTTC.

The rearrangement joins TRBV28 to TRBJ2-7; 8 nucleotides line up with TRBD1. The CDR3 covers 14 residues. V dropped 9 bases and J dropped 0; count of bases not matched to a gene: 7. The germline gives CDR1 MDHEN, CDR2 SYDVKM. This chain's CDR3 is CASCTDRGSYEQYF. The CDR3 DNA reads as TGTGCCAGTTGTACCGACAGGGGCTCCTACGAGCAGTACTTC.

This clonotype was detected a few times. This chain uses TRBV11-3 with TRBJ2-3; D might be TRBD2 (5 bases). V lost 5 bases, J lost 0 bases, and 9 bases lay in between. Germline V CDR1 and CDR2: SGHNT, YENEEA. This CDR3 has 14 amino acids. The CDR3 reads CASSPRTSTDTQYF. The CDR3 nucleotides are TGTGCCAGCAGCCCCCGGACTAGCACAGATACGCAGTATTTT. Combining the CDR3 with reference TRBV11-3 and TRBJ2-3 gives the whole variable domain EAGVVQSPRYKIIEKKQPVAFWCNPISGHNTLYWYLQNLGQGPELLIRYENEEAVDDSQLPKDRFSAERLKGVDSTLKIQPAELGDSAVYLCASSPRTSTDTQYFGPGTRLTVL.

V and J are TRBV20-1 and TRBJ2-1; 8 bases are a match to TRBD2. The V gene end was trimmed by 5 bases and the J gene end by 3 bases; junction bases not matched to a gene: 9. The CDR3 spans 15 residues. Germline V lookup: CDR1 DFQATT, CDR2 SNEGSKA (reference sequence). The DNA of the CDR3 is TGCAGTGCTGGGGGACCGGGAGGGTTCTACAATGAGCAGTTCTTC. It codes for CSAGGPGGFYNEQFF.

This clonotype has only a few counts. DNA of the CDR3: TGTGCCAGCAGCTTCCGGGTCGATGAAGCTTTCTTT. Residues: CASSFRVDEAFF. This chain connects TRBV7-2 to TRBJ1-1; D unresolved. CDR1 is SGHTA, CDR2 FQGNSA, per germline. The CDR3 extends over 12 amino acids. V lost 3 bases and J lost 7, with 9 bases in between.

The genes are TRBV7-3 and TRBJ2-5, with D maybe TRBD2 (6 bases). Germline V CDR1 and CDR2: SGHTA, FQGTGA. The CDR3 has 12 amino acids. The V end was cut by 10 bases, the J end by 11 bases, with 20 bases between. In nucleotides, the CDR3 is TGTGCCAACCCGCGGGGCATCCGGGAGCAGTACTTC. Encoded protein: CANPRGIREQYF.

The genes are TRBV5-1 and TRBJ2-1; a weak D match, TRBD2 (7 bases). Deletions cut 4 bases from V and 9 bases from J, with 20 bases between. The CDR3 runs 15 residues. Germline assignment: CDR1 SGHRS and CDR2 YFSETQ. The CDR3 DNA sequence: TGCGCCAGCAGCCCCAATAGGGGGGGGGCGAGTGAGCAGTTCTTC. It is translated as CASSPNRGGASEQFF.

The chain uses TRBV4-2 and TRBJ2-2; 11 bases are a match to TRBD2. Trimming took 4 bases from V and 7 from J; bases not matched to a gene: 11. The CDR3 has 17 residues. Germline V lookup: CDR1 LGHNA, CDR2 YNFKEQ. The CDR3 region is CASSLKQLAGGGGELFF. DNA for the CDR3: TGTGCCAGCAGCCTAAAGCAGCTAGCGGGGGGCGGCGGGGAGCTGTTTTTT.

J is TRBJ1-1 and V is TRBV27; unclear D gene. Germline CDR1 is MNHEY and CDR2 is SMNVEV (reference sequence). The CDR3 is 14 amino acids. V was trimmed by 8 bases and J by 0 bases, leaving 13 bases between them. CDR3 loop: CASLPGVMNTEAFF. DNA of the CDR3: TGTGCCAGCCTACCTGGAGTAATGAACACTGAAGCTTTCTTT.

A few counts support this clonotype. In DNA, the CDR3 is TGTGCCAGCAGCCAGGGGACTAGCGGGAGGGCCAATGAGCAGTTCTTC. Its translation: CASSQGTSGRANEQFF. This chain joins TRBV6-5 and TRBJ2-1, with 16 bases lining up with TRBD2. Trimming at V came to 6 bases and at J to 6 bases, leaving 5 bases not matched to a gene. The CDR3 is made up of 16 amino acids. The germline V gene has CDR1 MNHEY and CDR2 SVGAGI.

There are a few counts of this clonotype. J is TRBJ2-3 and V is TRBV12-3 or TRBV12-4; 9 bases are shared with TRBD2. The CDR3 consists of 15 residues. V shed 4 bases, J shed 5 bases, and the junction held 7 bases outside the gene matches. CDR3 amino acids: CASSSSGLALDTQYF. The CDR3 DNA reads as TGTGCCAGCAGTTCCTCGGGACTAGCTCTAGATACGCAGTATTTT.

This clonotype was detected ten times or more. The chain couples TRBV6-5 to TRBJ2-5, with D possibly being TRBD2 (5 bases). TRBJ2-1 explains the end of the DNA better; the J call may be wrong. This CDR3 has 14 residues. Germline V gene sequence: CDR1 MNHEY, CDR2 SVGAGI. The CDR3, as DNA: TGTGCCAGCAGTTATAGCTCGCGGGACAATGAGCAGTTCTTC. Translated, it gives CASSYSSRDNEQFF.

A word on this clonotype: Compared with germline, one end of the junction differs, possibly owing to a read error. CDR3 protein: CASSVTSGSVGASVLTF. The CDR3, as DNA: TGTGCCAGCAGCGTGACTAGCGGGAGCGTTGGGGCCAGCGTCCTGACTTTC. The rearrangement joins TRBV7-2 to TRBJ2-6; 12 nucleotides line up with TRBD2. The germline gives CDR1 SGHTA, CDR2 FQGNSA. CDR3 size: 17 residues.

The CDR3 nucleotides read TGTGCCATCAGTATGACAGAAGAGACCCAGTACTTC. Translating it yields CAISMTEETQYF. The genes are TRBV10-3 and TRBJ2-5; D possibly corresponds to TRBD1 (5 bases). The CDR3 extends over 12 amino acids. Germline lookup yields CDR1 ENHRY and CDR2 SYGVKD. V was shortened by 5 bases and J by 3 bases, with 7 bases between the two germline ends.

V gene TRBV6-2 or TRBV6-3 combines with J gene TRBJ1-2, with a possible D match to TRBD1 (5 bases). The germline gives CDR1 MNHEY, CDR2 SVGEGT. V lost 0 bases, J lost 0 bases, and 14 bases lay in between. The CDR3 is made up of 17 amino acids. The CDR3 bases are TGTGCCAGCAGTTACTCGACAGTCGCGTCCCCTAACTATGGCTACACCTTC. This codes for CASSYSTVASPNYGYTF.

This clonotype appeared a few times. The J gene is TRBJ2-7, the V gene TRBV5-5; D call uncertain. Trimming shortened V by 1 base and J by 2 bases, and 13 bases separated the two germline ends. CDR1 is SGHKS and CDR2 is YYEKEE in the germline V gene (reference sequence). CDR3 length: 15 residues. This CDR3 reads CASSLISAEPYEQYF. In nucleotides, the CDR3 is TGTGCCAGCAGCTTGATCAGCGCAGAACCCTACGAGCAGTACTTC.

This clonotype was detected once. The chain carries TRBV9 and TRBJ2-5, with D perhaps matching TRBD1 (6 bases). The J call is doubtful: the DNA matches TRBJ2-7 better. There are 16 residues in the CDR3. The germline V gene has CDR1 SGDLS and CDR2 YYNGEE. The CDR3 DNA reads as TGTGCCAGCAGCCCCTCGTTAGGGGGAAGCTCCTACGAGCAGTACTTC. This sequence encodes CASSPSLGGSSYEQYF.

This clonotype was observed a handful of times. The chain couples TRBV5-6 to TRBJ2-1; 10 positions agree with TRBD2. This CDR3 comprises 15 residues. Germline V lookup: CDR1 SGHDT, CDR2 YYEEEE. V trimming: 1 base; J trimming: 6 bases; junction bases outside the gene matches: 4. The CDR3 DNA sequence: TGTGCCAGCAGCTTGTCTAGCGGGAGTCCCAATGAGCAGTTCTTC. It yields the protein CASSLSSGSPNEQFF.

At least ten counts were recorded for this clonotype. The rearrangement joins TRBV7-9 to TRBJ2-5; a weak D match, TRBD1 (5 bases). CDR1 is SEHNR and CDR2 is FQNEAQ in the germline V gene (reference sequence). Trimming cost V 5 bases and J 0 bases, with 7 bases left between them. CDR3 length: 13 residues. As DNA, the CDR3 is TGTGCCAGCAGCAGGGGATACCAAGAGACCCAGTACTTC. The encoded protein is CASSRGYQETQYF.

This clonotype showed up just a few times. V gene TRBV7-2 combines with J gene TRBJ2-7, with D possibly TRBD2 on 6 matching bases. With 4 bases removed from V and 6 bases from J, the gap between germline ends came to 16 bases. The CDR3 spans 14 residues. Germline values: CDR1 SGHTA, CDR2 FQGNSA. CDR3: CASSSPGLTCEQYF. CDR3 sequence (DNA): TGTGCCAGCAGCTCACCGGGACTCACCTGCGAGCAGTACTTC.

The chain joins TRBV11-2 to TRBJ2-7; 9 nucleotides match TRBD2. The CDR3 consists of 17 residues. Losses at the gene ends were 5 bases for V and 4 bases for J; bases not matched to a gene: 15. Per germline, CDR1 SGHAT and CDR2 FQNNGV. The CDR3 reads CASSLPLLAGESYEQYF. DNA for the CDR3: TGTGCCAGCAGCCTCCCCCTTTTAGCGGGAGAGTCATACGAGCAGTACTTC.